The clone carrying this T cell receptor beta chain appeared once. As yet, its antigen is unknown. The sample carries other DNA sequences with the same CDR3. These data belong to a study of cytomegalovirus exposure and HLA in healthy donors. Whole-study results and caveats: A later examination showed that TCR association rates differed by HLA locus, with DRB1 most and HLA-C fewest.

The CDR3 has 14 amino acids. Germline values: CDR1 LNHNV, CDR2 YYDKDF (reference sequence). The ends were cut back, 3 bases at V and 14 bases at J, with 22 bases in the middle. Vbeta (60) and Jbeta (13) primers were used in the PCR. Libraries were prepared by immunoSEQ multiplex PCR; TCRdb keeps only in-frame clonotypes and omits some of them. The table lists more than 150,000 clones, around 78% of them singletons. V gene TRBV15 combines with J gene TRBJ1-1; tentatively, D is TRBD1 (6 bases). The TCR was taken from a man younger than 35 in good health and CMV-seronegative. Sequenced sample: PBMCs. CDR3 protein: CATSRAGGGTTAFF. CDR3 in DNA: TGTGCCACCAGCAGGGCGGGAGGGGGAACCACCGCCTTCTTT.